This TCR beta chain was observed in a study of T-cell reconstitution after alpha-beta-depleted transplantation in children. Preparing the TCRbeta library involved the use of unique molecular identifiers. A single record per CDR3 protein comes from TCRdb applying MiXCR to the PCR reads. Found here are some 390,000 distinct CDR3 sequences, approximately 20% of them singletons; the top ten hold 3% to 4.5%. Ten or more counts support this clonotype. CDR1 and CDR2 from the germline V gene are SGHVS and FQNEAQ. The CDR3 consists of 15 residues. V lost 1 base and J lost 2, with 11 bases in between. This clonotype was sampled from a human donor who donated a stem cell graft to a child with acute myeloid leukemia. The sequencing used PBMCs from the stem cell graft donor, collected from the stem cell graft. The gene calls are TRBV7-8 and TRBJ1-2; D might be TRBD1 (6 bases). CDR3 sequence: CASSLEYRDNYGYTF. The CDR3 DNA sequence: TGTGCCAGCAGCTTAGAGTACAGGGACAACTATGGCTACACCTTC.